This T cell receptor (beta chain) was captured in a study of blood T cell repertoires in COVID-19. Study context: COVID-19 samples, acute and convalescent, were from the United States, Italy and Spain. PBMCs, B-cell-depleted T cells, or T cells provided the cDNA or gDNA that made up the material.

Authors' methods: Quantification of nucleated cells was approximated via reference gene primer amplification. The repertoire was sequenced with immunoSEQ multiplex PCR; TCRdb's copy has only in-frame clones and lacks some. That table is the source of V, J and clone size, and D and trimming were worked out from the DNA. The sample consists of about 13,000 clones, around 87% of them appearing once. Looked up from germline, CDR1 is SEHNR and CDR2 is FQNEAQ (reference sequence). The CDR3 sequence is 15 residues long. The junction had 9 bases not matched to a gene; V was cut back by 5 bases and J by 6 bases.

The chain couples TRBV7-9 to TRBJ2-1; TRBD1 matches at 8 bases. This TCR was sampled from a human donor with active COVID-19. The donor label of this sample is uncertain. The material sequenced was peripheral blood. As DNA, the CDR3 is TGTGCCAGCAGCCAACCGGGACAGGCCGTCAATGAGCAGTTCTTC. It specifies CASSQPGQAVNEQFF.